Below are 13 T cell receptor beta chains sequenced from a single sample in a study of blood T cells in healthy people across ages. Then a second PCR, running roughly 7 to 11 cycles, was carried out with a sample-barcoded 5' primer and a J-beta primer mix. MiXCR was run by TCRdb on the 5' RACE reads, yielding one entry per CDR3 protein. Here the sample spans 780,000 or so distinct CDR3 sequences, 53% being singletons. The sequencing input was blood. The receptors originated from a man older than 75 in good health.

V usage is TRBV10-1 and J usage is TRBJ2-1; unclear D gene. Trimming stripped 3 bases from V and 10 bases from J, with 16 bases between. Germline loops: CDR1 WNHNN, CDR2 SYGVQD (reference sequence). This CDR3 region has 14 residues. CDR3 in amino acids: CASSDPPARPEQFF. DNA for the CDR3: TGCGCCAGCAGTGACCCCCCCGCGCGCCCCGAGCAGTTCTTC.

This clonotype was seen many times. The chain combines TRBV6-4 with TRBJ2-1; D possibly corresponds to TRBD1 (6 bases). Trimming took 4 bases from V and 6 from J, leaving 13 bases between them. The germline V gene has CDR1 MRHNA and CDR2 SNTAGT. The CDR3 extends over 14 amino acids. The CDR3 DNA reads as TGTGCCAGCAGTGTAGGGGGTTGGGTCAATGAGCAGTTCTTC. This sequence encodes CASSVGGWVNEQFF.

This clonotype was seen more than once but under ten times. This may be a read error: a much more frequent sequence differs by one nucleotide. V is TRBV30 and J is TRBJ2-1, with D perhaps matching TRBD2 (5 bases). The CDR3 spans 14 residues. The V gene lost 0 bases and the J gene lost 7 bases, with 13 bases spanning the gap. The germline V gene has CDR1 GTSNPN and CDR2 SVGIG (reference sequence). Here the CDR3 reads CAWSVRGTGNEQFF. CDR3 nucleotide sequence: TGTGCCTGGAGTGTACGCGGAACGGGGAATGAGCAGTTCTTC.

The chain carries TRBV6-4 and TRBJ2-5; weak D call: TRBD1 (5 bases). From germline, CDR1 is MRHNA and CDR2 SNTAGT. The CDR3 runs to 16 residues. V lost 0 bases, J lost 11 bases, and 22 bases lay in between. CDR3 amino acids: CASSDSYDTLWKGQYF. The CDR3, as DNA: TGTGCCAGCAGTGACTCGTACGACACCTTATGGAAGGGGCAGTACTTC.

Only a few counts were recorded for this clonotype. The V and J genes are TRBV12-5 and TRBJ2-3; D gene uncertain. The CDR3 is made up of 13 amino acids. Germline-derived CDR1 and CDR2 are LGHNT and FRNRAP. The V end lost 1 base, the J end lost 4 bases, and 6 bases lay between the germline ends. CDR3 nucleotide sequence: TGTGCTAGTGGTTTGGGGGCCTCAGATACGCAGTATTTT. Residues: CASGLGASDTQYF. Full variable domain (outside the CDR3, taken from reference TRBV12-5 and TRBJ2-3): DARVTQTPRHKVTEMGQEVTMRCQPILGHNTVFWYRQTMMQGLELLAYFRNRAPLDDSGMPKDRFSAEMPDATLATLKIQPSEPRDSAVYFCASGLGASDTQYFGPGTRLTVL.

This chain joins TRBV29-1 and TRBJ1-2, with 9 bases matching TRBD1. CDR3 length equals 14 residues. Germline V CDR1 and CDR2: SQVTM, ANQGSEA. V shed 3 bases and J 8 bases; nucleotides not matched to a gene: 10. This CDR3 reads CSVEGQGAFGGYTF. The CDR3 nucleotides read TGCAGCGTTGAGGGACAGGGAGCTTTCGGGGGCTACACCTTC.

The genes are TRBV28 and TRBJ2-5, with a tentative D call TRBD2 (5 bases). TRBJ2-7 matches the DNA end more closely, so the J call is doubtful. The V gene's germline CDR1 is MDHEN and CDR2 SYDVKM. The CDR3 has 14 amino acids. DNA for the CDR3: TGTGCCAGCAGCCGTCGAGGGAGAAGTTACGAGCAGTACTTC. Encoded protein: CASSRRGRSYEQYF.

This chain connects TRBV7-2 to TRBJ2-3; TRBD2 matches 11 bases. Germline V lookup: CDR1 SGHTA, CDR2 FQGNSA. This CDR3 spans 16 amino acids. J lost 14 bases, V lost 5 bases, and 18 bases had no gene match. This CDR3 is CASSEGVAGGDRYAYF. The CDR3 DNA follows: TGTGCCAGCAGCGAGGGGGTAGCGGGAGGGGACAGATACGCGTATTTT.

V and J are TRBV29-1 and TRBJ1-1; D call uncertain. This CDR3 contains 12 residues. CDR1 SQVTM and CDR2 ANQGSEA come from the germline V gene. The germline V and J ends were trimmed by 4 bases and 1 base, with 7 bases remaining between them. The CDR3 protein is CSVVLKNTEAFF. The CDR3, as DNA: TGCAGCGTTGTACTTAAGAACACTGAAGCTTTCTTT.

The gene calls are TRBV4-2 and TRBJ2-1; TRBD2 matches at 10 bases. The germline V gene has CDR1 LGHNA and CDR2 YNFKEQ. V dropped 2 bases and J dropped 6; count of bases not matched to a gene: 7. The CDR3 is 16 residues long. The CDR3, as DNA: TGTGCCAGCAGCCAATTGACTAGCGGGTCACCCAATGAGCAGTTCTTC. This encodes CASSQLTSGSPNEQFF.

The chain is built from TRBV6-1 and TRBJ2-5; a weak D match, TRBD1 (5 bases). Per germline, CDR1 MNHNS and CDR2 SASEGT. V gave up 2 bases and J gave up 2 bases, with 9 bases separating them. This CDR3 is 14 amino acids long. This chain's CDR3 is CASSEQGYQETQYF. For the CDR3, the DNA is TGTGCCAGCAGTGAACAGGGTTATCAAGAGACCCAGTACTTC.

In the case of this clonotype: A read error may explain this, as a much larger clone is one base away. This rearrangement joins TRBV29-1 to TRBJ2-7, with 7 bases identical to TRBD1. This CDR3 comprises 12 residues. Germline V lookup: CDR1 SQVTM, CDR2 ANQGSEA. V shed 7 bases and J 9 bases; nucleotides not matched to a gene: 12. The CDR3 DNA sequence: TGCAGCGGCCGGGACAGTGGGCGTGGGCAGTACTTC. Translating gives CSGRDSGRGQYF.

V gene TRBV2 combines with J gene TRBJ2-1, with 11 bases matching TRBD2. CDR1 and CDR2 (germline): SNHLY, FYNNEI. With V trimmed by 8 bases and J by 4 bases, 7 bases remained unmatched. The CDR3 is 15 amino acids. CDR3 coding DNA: TGTGCCAGCCGCAAACCTAGCGGGGGGTACAATGAGCAGTTCTTC. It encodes CASRKPSGGYNEQFF.